Below are 32 T cell receptor beta chains sequenced from a single sample in a study of radiotherapy plus CTLA-4 blockade in lung cancer. Assay used: immunoSEQ multiplex PCR; TCRdb lists only in-frame clones, some missing. In the table there are about 80,000 clones, less than 85% of which are singletons. Sequencing used peripheral blood, obtained from a patient treated with radiotherapy plus ipilimumab. The receptors come from a human donor with non-small cell lung cancer who had stable disease on radiotherapy plus ipilimumab.

Concerning this clone itself: The same CDR3 is also encoded by other DNA sequences in this sample. The rearrangement joins TRBV14 to TRBJ1-2, with D possibly matching TRBD1 (5 bases). CDR1 SGHDN and CDR2 FVKESK come from the germline V gene. This CDR3 comprises 15 residues. Trimming stripped 4 bases from V and 5 bases from J, with 17 bases between. Here the CDR3 DNA reads TGTGCCAGCAGCCCGGGACCCCGCTTGGCGTATGGCTACACCTTC. It is translated as CASSPGPRLAYGYTF.

The chain uses TRBV9 and TRBJ2-7; TRBD2 matches at 7 bases. The trim removed 0 bases at V and 2 bases at J, leaving 11 bases unmatched. This CDR3 contains 17 residues. Per germline, CDR1 SGDLS and CDR2 YYNGEE. CDR3 residues: CASSVGPMGLAAYEQYF. The CDR3 nucleotides read TGTGCCAGCAGCGTAGGACCTATGGGGCTAGCGGCCTACGAGCAGTACTTC.

The chain links TRBV5-1 to TRBJ2-1; D might be TRBD1 or TRBD2, each matching 5 bases. V gave up 2 bases and J gave up 8 bases, with 8 bases separating them. There are 12 residues in the CDR3. CDR1 SGHRS and CDR2 YFSETQ come from the germline V gene. Written as DNA, the CDR3 is TGCGCCAGCAGCTTCCTGGGGGATGAGCAGTTCTTC. Translating it yields CASSFLGDEQFF.

The chain has TRBV18 and TRBJ2-1, with 16 nucleotides matching TRBD2. The V and J ends lost 0 bases and 8 bases, in that order; junction bases with no gene match: 4. The CDR3 has 17 residues. Germline loops: CDR1 KGHSH, CDR2 LQKENI. The CDR3 is CASSPPGLAGGPDEQFF. CDR3 in DNA: TGTGCCAGCTCACCACCGGGACTAGCGGGAGGGCCAGATGAGCAGTTCTTC.

The V gene is TRBV5-1, the J gene TRBJ2-2; D remains ambiguous. Germline CDR1 is SGHRS and CDR2 is YFSETQ. The CDR3 consists of 16 residues. The germline V and J ends were trimmed by 4 bases and 0 bases, with 13 bases remaining between them. For the CDR3, the DNA is TGCGCCAGCAGCCCTGGCGTTCGGACGAACACCGGGGAGCTGTTTTTT. Translation: CASSPGVRTNTGELFF.

The V call is TRBV2, the J call TRBJ1-2; TRBD1 matches 7 bases. The CDR3 spans 13 residues. V lost 7 bases to trimming and J lost 5 bases; unmatched junction nucleotides: 7. Germline V gives CDR1 SNHLY, CDR2 FYNNEI. The CDR3 loop reads CASISDRAYGYTF. The CDR3 DNA sequence: TGTGCCAGCATATCAGACAGGGCGTATGGCTACACCTTC. The entire variable domain, with the rest obtained from reference TRBV2 and TRBJ1-2, is as follows: EPEVTQTPSHQVTQMGQEVILRCVPISNHLYFYWYRQILGQKVEFLVSFYNNEISEKSEIFDDQFSVERPDGSNFTLKIRSTKLEDSAMYFCASISDRAYGYTFGSGTRLTVV.

Only one count was recorded for this clone. The CDR3 protein is CASSLDRASGNYF. The CDR3 DNA is TGTGCCAGCAGCTTAGATAGGGCTAGCGGGAATTATTTT. The rearrangement joins TRBV11-2 to TRBJ2-3, with 9 positions matching TRBD2. The CDR3 has 13 residues. Germline V gene sequence: CDR1 SGHAT, CDR2 FQNNGV. J gave up 15 bases and V 0 bases, and 7 bases lay outside the gene matches.

The DNA of the CDR3 is TGTGCCAGCAGCGCCCGTTGGGGCGAAGAGACCCAGTACTTC. Its protein product is CASSARWGEETQYF. V is TRBV9 and J is TRBJ2-5; weak D call: TRBD1 (5 bases). The germline V gene encodes CDR1 SGDLS and CDR2 YYNGEE. Trimming removed 3 bases from V and 3 bases from J, with 12 bases in between. This CDR3 region has 14 residues.

A word on this clone: Other DNA variants within this sample encode the same CDR3. The CDR3 coding sequence is TGTGCCTGGGAAAGGGTAAATTCACCCCTCCACTTT. Its translation: CAWERVNSPLHF. The rearrangement joins TRBV30 to TRBJ1-6; D gene unclear. The ends were cut back, 5 bases at V and 7 bases at J, with 9 bases in the middle. Germline V gene sequence: CDR1 GTSNPN, CDR2 SVGIG (reference sequence). The CDR3 has 12 amino acids.

This sequence joins TRBV6-5 and TRBJ1-1; D unresolved. V was clipped by 0 bases and J by 0 bases, with 5 bases between them. The germline V gene encodes CDR1 MNHEY and CDR2 SVGAGI. The CDR3 extends over 14 amino acids. CDR3 in amino acids: CASSYSKVNTEAFF. As DNA, the CDR3 is TGTGCCAGCAGTTACTCGAAGGTGAACACTGAAGCTTTCTTT.

This clone was seen more than once but under ten times. The gene calls are TRBV7-2 and TRBJ2-5, with D perhaps TRBD2 (5 bases). Germline assignment: CDR1 SGHTA and CDR2 FQGNSA. This CDR3 region has 13 residues. With 5 bases removed from V and 1 base from J, the gap between germline ends came to 8 bases. CDR3 DNA sequence: TGTGCCAGCAGCCGCGGGCCCCAAGAGACCCAGTACTTC. It specifies CASSRGPQETQYF.

CDR3 in DNA: TGTGCCAGCAGCTTAGCAGGGAGATCACCCCTCCACTTT. Translation gives CASSLAGRSPLHF. The gene calls are TRBV7-8 and TRBJ1-6; D is unclear. Trimming removed 0 bases at V and 10 bases at J, with 7 bases between. In germline, CDR1 is SGHVS, CDR2 FQNEAQ. This CDR3 is built from 13 residues.

This clone was seen once. The chain has TRBV11-2 and TRBJ2-3; 8 positions agree with TRBD1. V was pared by 1 base and J by 2 bases, with 11 bases of the junction left unmatched. The CDR3 sequence is 18 residues long. Looked up from germline, CDR1 is SGHAT and CDR2 is FQNNGV. CDR3 DNA: TGTGCCAGCAGCTTAGTCCCCTGGACAGGGACCTCCACAGATACGCAGTATTTT. It is translated as CASSLVPWTGTSTDTQYF.

The gene calls are TRBV5-1 and TRBJ1-4; D remains unclear. The germline gives CDR1 SGHRS, CDR2 YFSETQ. This CDR3 is built from 15 residues. Deletions cut 0 bases from V and 4 bases from J, with 10 bases between. The CDR3 bases are TGCGCCAGCAGCTTGGACGGACGGAGTAATGAAAAACTGTTTTTT. This codes for CASSLDGRSNEKLFF.

This chain joins TRBV7-8 and TRBJ1-1; TRBD1 is a possible D gene (5 bases). Germline V gene sequence: CDR1 SGHVS, CDR2 FQNEAQ. The length of the CDR3 is 14 residues. Trimming took off 0 bases at V and 11 bases at J, with 16 bases between the two ends. The CDR3 reads CASSLAYEGKGAFF. CDR3 DNA sequence: TGTGCCAGCAGCTTAGCTTATGAGGGCAAGGGGGCTTTCTTT.

This clone was counted only a few times. The chain links TRBV6-5 to TRBJ2-7, with 8 bases lining up with TRBD2. This CDR3 has 14 amino acids. Trimming cost V 5 bases and J 7 bases; bases outside gene matches: 10. Germline V CDR1 and CDR2: MNHEY, SVGAGI. CDR3 nucleotide sequence: TGTGCCAGCAGTCAACGGACTAGCCCTCTGGAGCAGTACTTC. Encoded protein: CASSQRTSPLEQYF.

V usage is TRBV5-4 and J usage is TRBJ1-2; 7 bases are shared with TRBD1. The CDR3 consists of 12 residues. Per germline, CDR1 SGHNT and CDR2 YYREEE (reference sequence). The ends lost 4 bases at V and 8 bases at J; junction bases unmatched: 5. The CDR3 is CASSQQGNGYTF. For the CDR3, the DNA is TGTGCCAGCAGCCAACAGGGGAACGGCTACACCTTC.

This clone was observed once. V gene TRBV6-1 combines with J gene TRBJ1-5; 9 positions agree with TRBD1. CDR1 MNHNS and CDR2 SASEGT come from the germline V gene. This CDR3 contains 15 residues. The J segment lost 2 bases and the V segment lost 1 base, leaving 0 bases of the junction unmatched. The CDR3 sequence: CASSEGDRGNQPQHF. In nucleotides, the CDR3 is TGTGCCAGCAGTGAAGGGGACAGGGGCAATCAGCCCCAGCATTTT.

J is TRBJ2-7 and V is TRBV7-3, with D hard to call. The CDR3 spans 13 residues. Trimming removed 0 bases at V and 6 bases at J, with 9 bases between. Germline V gene data show CDR1 as SGHTA and CDR2 as FQGTGA. CDR3 bases: TGTGCCAGCAGCTTAACTGAACACAGCGAGCAGTACTTC. It encodes CASSLTEHSEQYF.

V is TRBV5-1 and J is TRBJ1-4; 9 bases agree with TRBD1. The germline gives CDR1 SGHRS, CDR2 YFSETQ. The CDR3 has 14 amino acids. V gave up 3 bases and J gave up 7 bases; unmatched junction bases: 4. Here the CDR3 reads CASSWGQGGEKLFF. In DNA, the CDR3 is TGCGCCAGCAGCTGGGGACAGGGTGGTGAAAAACTGTTTTTT.

The chain employs TRBV5-4 and TRBJ1-2, with D uncertain. V shed 3 bases and J shed 2 bases, with 11 bases lying between them. CDR3 length: 14 residues. The germline V gene encodes CDR1 SGHNT and CDR2 YYREEE (reference sequence). CDR3 coding DNA: TGTGCCAGCAGCTCGCTTACAGTGAACTATGGCTACACCTTC. Its protein is CASSSLTVNYGYTF.

The chain links TRBV6-1 to TRBJ1-1, with 9 bases aligning to TRBD1. CDR1 and CDR2 (germline): MNHNS, SASEGT. The CDR3 is 15 amino acids. V lost 4 bases to trimming and J lost 4 bases; unmatched junction nucleotides: 7. The CDR3 nucleotides are TGTGCCAGCAGTGTACAGGGGGCGCCGGGCACTGAAGCTTTCTTT. Its translation: CASSVQGAPGTEAFF.

The rearrangement joins TRBV15 to TRBJ2-1; TRBD2 aligns across 7 bases. Trimming took 0 bases from V and 6 from J; bases not matched to a gene: 8. In germline, CDR1 is LNHNV, CDR2 YYDKDF (reference sequence). The CDR3 extends over 16 amino acids. The CDR3 DNA reads TGTGCCACCAGCAGAGATCCAGCGGGGCGTCTCAATGAGCAGTTCTTC. Its translation: CATSRDPAGRLNEQFF.

V is TRBV11-2 and J is TRBJ2-7, with TRBD2 as a possible D gene (6 bases). CDR1 is SGHAT and CDR2 is FQNNGV in the germline V gene. This CDR3 has 11 amino acids. Trimming pared 5 bases from V and 7 bases from J, leaving 9 bases between. This CDR3 reads CASSAGGEQYF. The CDR3 bases are TGTGCCAGCAGCGCTGGGGGGGAGCAGTACTTC.

The chain links TRBV4-2 to TRBJ2-1, with D hard to call. The CDR3 extends over 14 amino acids. V lost 1 base to trimming and J lost 4 bases, with 8 bases between them. CDR1 LGHNA and CDR2 YNFKEQ come from the germline V gene. CDR3 in DNA: TGTGCCAGCAGCCAAGCCGTGGGGTACAATGAGCAGTTCTTC. Translated: CASSQAVGYNEQFF.

The chain recombines TRBV28 with TRBJ2-7; 7 nucleotides agree with TRBD1. From germline, CDR1 is MDHEN and CDR2 SYDVKM. With 2 bases clipped from V and 4 bases from J, the junction kept 5 bases outside the gene matches. The CDR3 extends over 14 amino acids. CDR3 sequence (DNA): TGTGCCAGCAGTTTAGGGGGACAGTTATACGAGCAGTACTTC. Its translation is CASSLGGQLYEQYF.

J is TRBJ2-2 and V is TRBV29-1; perhaps TRBD2 as D (5 bases). The CDR3 covers 14 residues. Per germline, CDR1 SQVTM and CDR2 ANQGSEA. The germline V and J ends were trimmed by 4 bases and 7 bases, with 16 bases remaining between them. This CDR3 reads CSVGGRLIGGELFF. CDR3 nucleotides: TGCAGCGTTGGAGGGCGATTGATTGGCGGGGAGCTGTTTTTT.

On this clone itself: This CDR3 fails to terminate in the conserved phenylalanine or tryptophan, so it likely reflects a read error. The rearrangement uses TRBV9 and TRBJ1-6; no reliable D call. The V end was cut by 0 bases, the J end by 5 bases, with 6 bases between. CDR1 and CDR2 from the germline V gene are SGDLS and YYNGEE. The CDR3 runs to 14 residues. CDR3 DNA: TGTGCCAGCAGCGTAGGTCCCAATAATTCACCCCTCCACCTT. Translated: CASSVGPNNSPLHL.

The chain carries TRBV7-9 and TRBJ2-3; D unclear. Trimming took off 5 bases at V and 0 bases at J, with 12 bases between the two ends. Per germline, CDR1 SEHNR and CDR2 FQNEAQ (reference sequence). The CDR3 has 15 amino acids. Here the CDR3 reads CASSKSMASTDTQYF. As DNA, the CDR3 is TGTGCCAGCAGCAAATCTATGGCTAGCACAGATACGCAGTATTTT.

V usage is TRBV27 and J usage is TRBJ2-3, with TRBD1 matching 9 bases. CDR3 length equals 15 residues. The germline V gene encodes CDR1 MNHEY and CDR2 SMNVEV (reference sequence). The V gene end was trimmed by 4 bases and the J gene end by 3 bases; junction bases not matched to a gene: 5. CDR3 region: CASSWGDRVTDTQYF. CDR3 sequence (DNA): TGTGCCAGCAGTTGGGGGGACAGGGTAACAGATACGCAGTATTTT.

This chain connects TRBV5-4 to TRBJ1-1; D is undetermined. V was cut by 4 bases and J by 0 bases, with 7 bases left in between. The CDR3 spans 13 residues. Germline CDR1 reads SGHNT; CDR2 reads YYREEE (reference sequence). CDR3 loop: CASSREMNTEAFF. The CDR3 coding sequence is TGTGCCAGCAGCCGGGAGATGAACACTGAAGCTTTCTTT.

The rearrangement uses TRBV7-2 and TRBJ2-7, with 11 bases fitting TRBD2. The CDR3 contains 15 residues. The V gene end was trimmed by 4 bases and the J gene end by 2 bases; junction bases not matched to a gene: 4. Germline V gives CDR1 SGHTA, CDR2 FQGNSA. CDR3 in amino acids: CASSSIAGGAYEQYF. Written as DNA, the CDR3 is TGTGCCAGCAGCTCCATAGCGGGGGGGGCCTACGAGCAGTACTTC.